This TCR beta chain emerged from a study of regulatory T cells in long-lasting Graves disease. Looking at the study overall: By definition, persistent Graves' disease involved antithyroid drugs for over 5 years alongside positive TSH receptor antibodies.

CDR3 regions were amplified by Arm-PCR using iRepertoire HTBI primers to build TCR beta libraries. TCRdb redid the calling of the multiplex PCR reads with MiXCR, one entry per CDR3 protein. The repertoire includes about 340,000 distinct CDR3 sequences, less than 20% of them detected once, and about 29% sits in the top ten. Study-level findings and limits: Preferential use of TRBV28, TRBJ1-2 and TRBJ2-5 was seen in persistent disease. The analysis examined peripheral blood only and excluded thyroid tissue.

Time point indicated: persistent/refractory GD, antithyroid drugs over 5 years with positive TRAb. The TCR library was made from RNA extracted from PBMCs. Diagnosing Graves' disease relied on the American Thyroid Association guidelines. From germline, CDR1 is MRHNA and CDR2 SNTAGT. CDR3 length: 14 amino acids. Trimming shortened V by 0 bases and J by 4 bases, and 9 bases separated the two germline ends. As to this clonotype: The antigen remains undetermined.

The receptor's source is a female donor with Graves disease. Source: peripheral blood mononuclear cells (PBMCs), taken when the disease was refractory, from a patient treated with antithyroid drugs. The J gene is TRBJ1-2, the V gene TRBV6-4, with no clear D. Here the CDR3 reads CASSDSEGSYGYTF. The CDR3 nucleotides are TGTGCCAGCAGTGACTCAGAAGGGTCCTATGGCTACACCTTC.